The clone carrying this T cell receptor (beta chain) was observed a handful of times. Its specificity is unknown. The CDR3 length is 14 residues. Trimming stripped 0 bases from V and 3 bases from J, with 12 bases between. Germline assignment: CDR1 DFQATT and CDR2 SNEGSKA (reference sequence). Construction of the TCRbeta library involved unique molecular identifiers. TCRdb used MiXCR to reprocess the PCR reads, holding one entry per CDR3 protein. This sample has approximately 230,000 distinct CDR3 sequences; 20% to 30% occur once, and the top ten carry about 5%. This entry is derived from a study of T-cell reconstitution after alpha-beta-depleted transplantation in children. Study results and caveats: After transplant, high TCRbeta diversity at day 60 in some patients arose from surviving recipient T cells and thymic progenitors. It was newly produced T cells that mostly accounted for T-cell counts and diversity one year after transplant. As was reported, about two months after transplant, alpha-beta T cells came from several hundred expanded graft clones.

The V and J genes are TRBV20-1 and TRBJ2-7; D is unclear. Sequences were derived from PBMCs, mostly from graft donor cells, sampled 360 days after TCRalphabeta/CD19-depleted stem cell transplant. This receptor was identified in a female patient between 2 and 15 years old who had a stem cell transplant for congenital amegakaryocytic thrombocytopenia, so the T cells may come from the graft donor. CDR3 bases: TGCAGTGCTAGAGATCGTCCAGCTCTCTACGAGCAGTACTTC. Encoded protein: CSARDRPALYEQYF.